The 24 T cell receptor beta chains reported below all come from one sample, sequenced in a study of stem cell transplantation in POMP-related autoinflammatory disease. Some clones are missing from TCRdb's copy, which holds only in-frame ones; the method was immunoSEQ multiplex PCR. The table has some 33,000 clones, 85% to 90% seen once; the top ten hold 0.72%. Here the sequenced sample was CD4+ T cells from PBMCs, taken before stem cell transplantation. These receptor sequences come from a human donor with POMP-related autoinflammation and immune dysregulation (PRAID).

Only a few counts were recorded for this clone. Other DNA sequences in the same sample also yield this CDR3. The chain links TRBV15 to TRBJ1-5; 8 nucleotides line up with TRBD1. CDR1 is LNHNV and CDR2 is YYDKDF in the germline V gene (reference sequence). With V trimmed by 1 base and J by 3 bases, 2 bases remained unmatched. This CDR3 comprises 15 residues. CDR3 in DNA: TGTGCCACCAGCAGAGGGACAGGGCTCAATCAGCCCCAGCATTTT. This gives the protein CATSRGTGLNQPQHF.

This rearrangement joins TRBV5-1 to TRBJ1-4, with D maybe TRBD1 (5 bases). Per germline, CDR1 SGHRS and CDR2 YFSETQ. With 0 bases removed from V and 7 bases from J, the gap between germline ends came to 13 bases. This CDR3 is 15 amino acids long. The CDR3 coding sequence is TGCGCCAGCAGCTTGGAGGTGGGGCGGGGTGAAAAACTGTTTTTT. Amino acid sequence: CASSLEVGRGEKLFF.

The chain employs TRBV2 and TRBJ2-3, with D unclear. The length of the CDR3 is 13 residues. From germline, CDR1 is SNHLY and CDR2 FYNNEI. The V end was cut by 7 bases, the J end by 2 bases, with 10 bases between. The CDR3 bases are TGTGCCAGCAAGTTGGAAATCACAGATACGCAGTATTTT. Amino acids: CASKLEITDTQYF.

This clone was seen a handful of times. The chain combines TRBV6-4 with TRBJ1-2; 7 positions agree with TRBD1. V shed 7 bases, J shed 4 bases, and the junction held 12 bases outside the gene matches. This CDR3 has 15 residues. Per the germline V gene, CDR1 is MRHNA and CDR2 is SNTAGT. CDR3 DNA sequence: TGTGCCAGCACCCAGGGACAGCAGCCTTTCTATGGCTACACCTTC. This encodes CASTQGQQPFYGYTF.

J is TRBJ1-4 and V is TRBV4-1; D possibly corresponds to TRBD1 (6 bases). CDR3 size: 16 residues. From germline, CDR1 is MGHRA and CDR2 YSYEKL. V lost 3 bases, J lost 3 bases, and 14 bases lay in between. The CDR3 nucleotides read TGCGCCAGCAGCCAGGCTTTACAGGGACCTAATGAAAAACTGTTTTTT. It encodes CASSQALQGPNEKLFF.

The chain carries TRBV7-2 and TRBJ2-7; maybe TRBD2 (5 bases). Germline V CDR1 and CDR2: SGHTA, FQGNSA. The CDR3 totals 15 residues. Trimming left V 6 bases short and J 0 bases short, with 15 bases between. The CDR3 DNA is TGTGCCAGCAGTCCCGGACTTCTAAACTCCTACGAGCAGTACTTC. Translation: CASSPGLLNSYEQYF.

There are a few counts of this clone. The chain carries TRBV2 and TRBJ1-3; a possible D gene is TRBD1 (6 bases). The germline V gene has CDR1 SNHLY and CDR2 FYNNEI. V was clipped by 4 bases and J by 4 bases, with 11 bases between them. This CDR3 has 14 residues. This chain's CDR3 is CASSVTGRGNTIYF. CDR3 nucleotide sequence: TGTGCCAGCAGTGTTACAGGGAGAGGAAACACCATATATTTT. Full variable domain (missing parts from reference TRBV2 and TRBJ1-3): EPEVTQTPSHQVTQMGQEVILRCVPISNHLYFYWYRQILGQKVEFLVSFYNNEISEKSEIFDDQFSVERPDGSNFTLKIRSTKLEDSAMYFCASSVTGRGNTIYFGEGSWLTVV.

This clone was found once. This chain joins TRBV25-1 and TRBJ2-6; no definite D call. Germline CDR1 and CDR2: MGHDK and SYGVNS. The CDR3 covers 12 residues. V lost 11 bases, J lost 0 bases, and 5 bases lay in between. The CDR3 spells CASRSGANVLTF. The CDR3 bases are TGTGCCTCCCGCTCTGGGGCCAACGTCCTGACTTTC.

The chain couples TRBV4-1 to TRBJ1-5; D is unresolved. The germline CDR1 and CDR2 sequences are MGHRA and YSYEKL. The V and J ends lost 0 bases and 1 base respectively, with 4 bases between them. CDR3 length: 14 amino acids. CDR3 DNA: TGCGCCAGCAGCCAAGATCCCAGCAATCAGCCCCAGCATTTT. This sequence encodes CASSQDPSNQPQHF.

The chain recombines TRBV6-5 with TRBJ1-2; the D gene is possibly TRBD1 (5 bases). The CDR3 extends over 15 amino acids. Between the trimmed V and J ends, which lost 0 bases and 3 bases, there was a span of 11 bases. Germline CDR1 MNHEY, CDR2 SVGAGI. CDR3 region: CASSYSGQGDYGYTF. The CDR3 DNA reads TGTGCCAGCAGTTACTCAGGTCAGGGTGACTATGGCTACACCTTC.

The chain has TRBV19 and TRBJ2-1, with 8 bases that match TRBD1. The J segment lost 5 bases and the V segment lost 5 bases, leaving 11 bases of the junction unmatched. Germline values: CDR1 LNHDA, CDR2 SQIVND (reference sequence). The CDR3 consists of 16 residues. The CDR3 spells CASSHLPGQANNEQFF. Here the CDR3 DNA reads TGTGCCAGTAGTCATCTCCCGGGACAGGCTAACAATGAGCAGTTCTTC.

The chain is built from TRBV7-2 and TRBJ2-3; TRBD2 aligns across 13 bases. The CDR3 is made up of 15 amino acids. V shed 5 bases and J 4 bases; nucleotides not matched to a gene: 3. CDR1 and CDR2 from the germline V gene are SGHTA and FQGNSA. The CDR3 DNA reads as TGTGCCAGCAGCATAACTAGCGGGAGGGCAGATACGCAGTATTTT. This sequence encodes CASSITSGRADTQYF.

The chain joins TRBV6-5 to TRBJ2-7; 11 bases agree with TRBD1. This CDR3 has 15 residues. CDR1 and CDR2 (germline): MNHEY, SVGAGI. V lost 6 bases and J lost 4; bases outside the gene matches: 8. The chain's CDR3 is CASSYGQGAWYEQYF. As DNA, the CDR3 is TGTGCCAGCAGCTACGGACAGGGGGCCTGGTACGAGCAGTACTTC.

The chain is built from TRBV29-1 and TRBJ1-1; D call uncertain. This CDR3 spans 11 amino acids. The germline V and J ends were trimmed by 6 bases and 1 base, with 6 bases remaining between them. Germline V gene lookup returns CDR1 SQVTM and CDR2 ANQGSEA. Here the CDR3 reads CSVGSNTEAFF. For the CDR3, the DNA is TGCAGCGTGGGATCGAACACTGAAGCTTTCTTT.

V usage is TRBV14 and J usage is TRBJ1-1, with D unresolved. The ends were cut back, 5 bases at V and 1 base at J, with 8 bases in the middle. This CDR3 region has 13 residues. Germline V gene sequence: CDR1 SGHDN, CDR2 FVKESK. The CDR3 region is CASSAGRNTEAFF. The DNA of the CDR3 is TGTGCCAGCAGCGCAGGACGGAACACTGAAGCTTTCTTT.

V usage is TRBV4-2 and J usage is TRBJ2-5; D remains ambiguous. This CDR3 comprises 15 residues. Trimming shortened V by 0 bases and J by 5 bases, and 13 bases separated the two germline ends. Germline values: CDR1 LGHNA, CDR2 YNFKEQ. Here the CDR3 DNA reads TGTGCCAGCAGCCAAGAAATTGGGTCGAGGGAGACCCAGTACTTC. Its translation is CASSQEIGSRETQYF.

The chain is built from TRBV11-2 and TRBJ2-1; D possibly corresponds to TRBD2 (5 bases). Trimming stripped 4 bases from V and 2 bases from J, with 6 bases between. There are 13 residues in the CDR3. Germline CDR1 is SGHAT and CDR2 is FQNNGV. In DNA form, the CDR3 reads TGTGCCAGCAGCTCCGGGACCTACAATGAGCAGTTCTTC. Translation: CASSSGTYNEQFF.

The J gene is TRBJ2-1, the V gene TRBV2, with 9 bases that match TRBD1. Germline CDR1 SNHLY, CDR2 FYNNEI. Trimming took 3 bases from V and 9 from J; bases not matched to a gene: 9. This CDR3 is built from 15 residues. The CDR3 sequence: CASSEGWTGASEQFF. DNA for the CDR3: TGTGCCAGCAGTGAGGGTTGGACAGGGGCAAGTGAGCAGTTCTTC.

This clone appeared once. V usage is TRBV5-1 and J usage is TRBJ2-7, with TRBD1 matching 11 bases. In germline, CDR1 is SGHRS, CDR2 YFSETQ. There are 13 residues in the CDR3. The V segment lost 2 bases and the J segment 6 bases; nucleotides outside the gene matches: 1. The DNA for the CDR3 is TGCGCCAGCAGCTTAGGGACAGGGGGCGAGCAGTACTTC. Translated: CASSLGTGGEQYF.

Here the CDR3 reads CASSLMSPMRVGEQYF. Written as DNA, the CDR3 is TGTGCCAGCAGCTTAATGTCCCCTATGAGGGTAGGCGAGCAGTACTTC. The rearrangement uses TRBV7-3 and TRBJ2-7; a possible D gene is TRBD2 (5 bases). Germline CDR1 and CDR2: SGHTA and FQGTGA. This CDR3 has 16 residues. Trimming took 1 base from V and 6 from J, leaving 19 bases between them.

The chain employs TRBV28 and TRBJ1-2; no firm D call. CDR3 length: 12 residues. V dropped 2 bases and J dropped 5 bases, with 6 bases sitting between them. The germline CDR1 and CDR2 sequences are MDHEN and SYDVKM. The CDR3 loop is CASSLAGYGYTF. As DNA, the CDR3 is TGTGCCAGCAGTTTAGCGGGATATGGCTACACCTTC.

The chain couples TRBV27 to TRBJ2-7, with 7 bases fitting TRBD2. The trim removed 2 bases at V and 0 bases at J, leaving 13 bases unmatched. CDR1 and CDR2 (germline): MNHEY, SMNVEV (reference sequence). The CDR3 covers 18 residues. The CDR3 protein is CASSLRDYKDSSSYEQYF. The DNA of the CDR3 is TGTGCCAGCAGTTTAAGGGACTACAAAGACTCTAGCTCCTACGAGCAGTACTTC.

The CDR3 here is CASSLVTSSYNEQFF. DNA of the CDR3: TGTGCCAGCAGCTTAGTAACTAGCTCCTACAATGAGCAGTTCTTC. The chain carries TRBV11-2 and TRBJ2-1, with D maybe TRBD2 (5 bases). This CDR3 has 15 residues. V was trimmed by 1 base and J by 0 bases, leaving 7 bases between them. The germline V gene encodes CDR1 SGHAT and CDR2 FQNNGV.

The genes are TRBV6-5 and TRBJ1-2, with D perhaps matching TRBD1 (6 bases). V shed 4 bases and J shed 8 bases, with 20 bases lying between them. This CDR3 comprises 15 residues. Per the germline V gene, CDR1 is MNHEY and CDR2 is SVGAGI. CDR3 in amino acids: CASSSDRDIDTGYTF. CDR3 DNA sequence: TGTGCCAGCAGTTCAGACCGGGACATCGACACAGGCTACACCTTC.